This T cell receptor beta chain was profiled in a study of radiotherapy plus CTLA-4 blockade in lung cancer. Whole-study context: Around a sixth of patients responded objectively, and around 31% achieved disease control.

Using immunoSEQ multiplex PCR, the repertoire was profiled, and TCRdb retains in-frame clones only, with some absent. The sample has tens of thousands of clones, nearly 90% seen once; the top ten hold approximately 8%. Details on this clone: Its specificity is unknown.

This CDR3 spans 17 amino acids. Per germline, CDR1 LNHDA and CDR2 SQIVND (reference sequence). V lost 1 base, J lost 7 bases, and 3 bases stayed unmatched. Study-wide findings and caveats: Following radiotherapy plus ipilimumab, tumor-derived TCR clones expanded in the blood.

V is TRBV19 and J is TRBJ2-2, with 16 bases lining up with TRBD2. The material was peripheral blood, obtained from a patient treated with radiotherapy plus ipilimumab. This receptor was taken from a human donor with non-small cell lung cancer whose response to radiotherapy plus ipilimumab could not be evaluated. The CDR3 coding sequence is TGTGCCAGTAGTATAGTGGGACTAGCGGGAGGGTTCGGGGAGCTGTTTTTT. It is translated as CASSIVGLAGGFGELFF. Full variable domain (missing parts from reference TRBV19 and TRBJ2-2): DGGITQSPKYLFRKEGQNVTLSCEQNLNHDAMYWYRQDPGQGLRLIYYSQIVNDFQKGDIAEGYSVSREKKESFPLTVTSAQKNPTAFYLCASSIVGLAGGFGELFFGEGSRLTVL.